These T cell receptor beta chains were read from a single sample in a study of cytomegalovirus exposure and HLA in healthy donors. Profiling relied on immunoSEQ multiplex PCR, and the TCRdb table lists in-frame clones only, not all of them. This sample carries about 150,000 clones, approximately 88% of them seen once, and the ten largest clones take roughly 0.5%. Material: PBMCs. Receptors originate from a woman aged 40 to 50 in good health and CMV-seronegative. CDR3s include the opening cysteine and the closing phenylalanine or tryptophan. D genes are given only for firm matches. Clone sizes are given selectively: once, few, many, or a class where the clone is expanded.

j_gene	len	d_gene	v_gene	abundance	CDR3aa	CDR3nt
TRBJ2-7	15	TRBD2	TRBV5-1	.	CASSLLAGGGNEQYF	TGCGCCAGCAGCTTACTAGCGGGAGGAGGAAACGAGCAGTACTTC
TRBJ1-5	18	TRBD1	TRBV7-2	.	CASSLVALTQGASQPQHF	TGTGCCAGCAGCTTAGTAGCGTTGACACAGGGGGCATCTCAGCCCCAGCATTTT
TRBJ2-1	15	.	TRBV5-8	.	CADSSDGRSYNEQFF	TGTGCCGACAGTTCGGACGGACGCTCCTACAATGAGCAGTTCTTC
TRBJ2-7	20	TRBD2	TRBV9	.	CASSGGTPGLAGGSHYEQYF	TGTGCCAGCAGCGGGGGGACACCGGGACTAGCGGGAGGCTCTCACTACGAGCAGTACTTC
TRBJ2-1	14	TRBD2	TRBV7-8	.	CASRAGGAVNEQFF	TGTGCCAGCAGAGCGGGGGGAGCAGTGAATGAGCAGTTCTTC
TRBJ2-7	15	TRBD1	TRBV2	.	CASSEKETGAYEQYF	TGTGCCAGCAGTGAAAAGGAGACAGGGGCCTACGAGCAGTACTTC
TRBJ2-2	16	.	TRBV11-2	.	CASSLNRAGKYGELFF	TGTGCCAGCAGCTTAAATCGGGCAGGGAAGTACGGGGAGCTGTTTTTT
TRBJ2-1	17	TRBD2	TRBV18	.	CASSPPGLAGGADEQFF	TGTGCCAGCTCACCACCGGGACTAGCGGGAGGTGCCGATGAGCAGTTCTTC
TRBJ2-7	14	TRBD2	TRBV27	.	CASSSGLAGYEQYF	TGTGCCAGCAGCTCCGGACTAGCGGGCTACGAGCAGTACTTC
TRBJ1-5	17	.	TRBV28	.	CASSPVFDAGARQPQHF	TGTGCCAGCAGCCCGGTTTTCGATGCAGGGGCCCGACAGCCCCAGCATTTT
TRBJ2-7	15	TRBD2	TRBV7-8	.	CASSGGLAGAGEQYF	TGTGCCAGCAGCGGGGGACTAGCGGGAGCAGGCGAGCAGTACTTC
TRBJ1-4	13	.	TRBV30	.	CAWSSGYNEKLFF	TGTGCCTGGAGTTCCGGGTATAATGAAAAACTGTTTTTT
TRBJ2-1	14	.	TRBV28	.	CASSFGTIWDEQFF	TGTGCCAGCAGTTTCGGCACTATTTGGGATGAGCAGTTCTTC
TRBJ1-4	15	.	TRBV6-5	.	CASSYYGPTNEKLFF	TGTGCCAGCAGTTATTACGGTCCAACTAATGAAAAACTGTTTTTT
TRBJ2-3	13	.	TRBV7-9	.	CSNSQRDTDTQYF	TGTTCCAACAGCCAACGGGACACAGATACGCAGTATTTT
TRBJ2-3	13	.	TRBV4-1	.	CASSTGGADTQYF	TGCGCCAGCAGCACCGGAGGGGCAGATACGCAGTATTTT
TRBJ2-1	15	TRBD2	TRBV10-1	.	CASSQSGSTYNEQFF	TGCGCCAGCAGTCAGAGCGGGAGTACCTACAATGAGCAGTTCTTC
TRBJ2-3	13	.	TRBV5-6	.	CASSFGRRDTQYF	TGTGCCAGCAGTTTCGGCCGGAGGGATACGCAGTATTTT
TRBJ2-5	13	.	TRBV7-8	.	CAGSRQEQETQYF	TGTGCCGGCAGCCGACAGGAACAAGAGACCCAGTACTTC
TRBJ1-1	15	.	TRBV30	.	CAWSVQGLGSTEAFF	TGTGCCTGGAGTGTACAGGGTCTAGGGAGCACTGAAGCTTTCTTT
TRBJ2-3	15	.	TRBV11-2	.	CASSLLATSTDTQYF	TGTGCCAGCAGCTTATTAGCGACTAGCACAGATACGCAGTATTTT
TRBJ2-7	13	.	TRBV6-5	once	CASRPITAHEQYF	TGTGCCAGCAGGCCTATAACAGCTCACGAGCAGTACTTC
TRBJ2-2	15	TRBD1	TRBV19	.	CASNRGQGAIGELFF	TGTGCCAGTAACCGAGGACAGGGGGCAATCGGGGAGCTGTTTTTT